Listed below are T cell receptor beta chains from one sample, sequenced in a study of blood T cells in healthy people across ages. TCRdb redid the calling of the 5' RACE reads with MiXCR, one entry per CDR3 protein. Of approximately 800,000 distinct CDR3 sequences in the sample, roughly 25% were seen once. These data were also filed under a second study, of T cells of mothers and their children.

Sequenced: blood. All receptors come from a boy aged 5 to 17 in good health. Both conserved end residues are part of each CDR3. D genes are given only for firm matches. Rows may omit the clone size; those that give it use once, few, many or a size class.

abundance: once
v_gene: TRBV28
d_gene: .
j_gene: TRBJ2-1
CDR3aa: CASSTPFRQYNDQFF
CDR3nt: TGTGCCAGCAGTACACCCTTTCGACAGTACAATGATCAGTTCTTC

abundance: .
v_gene: TRBV15
d_gene: .
j_gene: TRBJ1-4
CDR3aa: CATSRRMGDEKLFF
CDR3nt: TGTGCCACCAGCAGGAGGATGGGAGATGAAAAACTGTTTTTT

abundance: .
v_gene: TRBV29-1
d_gene: .
j_gene: TRBJ2-6
CDR3aa: CSVVQGSLSGANVLTF
CDR3nt: TGCAGCGTTGTTCAGGGTTCCCTCTCTGGGGCCAACGTCCTGACTTTC

abundance: .
v_gene: TRBV5-5
d_gene: .
j_gene: TRBJ2-3
CDR3aa: CASSLSGTADTQYF
CDR3nt: TGTGCCAGCAGCTTGTCGGGGACGGCGGATACGCAGTATTTT

abundance: few
v_gene: TRBV5-1
d_gene: .
j_gene: TRBJ2-6
CDR3aa: CASRKSAGANVLTF
CDR3nt: TGCGCCAGCAGAAAGTCGGCAGGGGCCAACGTCCTGACTTTC

abundance: .
v_gene: TRBV2
d_gene: .
j_gene: TRBJ2-7
CDR3aa: CASTDLFEQYF
CDR3nt: TGTGCCAGCACGGACCTATTCGAGCAGTACTTC

abundance: once
v_gene: TRBV10-3
d_gene: .
j_gene: TRBJ2-5
CDR3aa: CAISLRFEETQYF
CDR3nt: TGTGCCATCAGCCTCCGATTTGAAGAGACCCAGTACTTC

abundance: few
v_gene: TRBV12-3/TRBV12-4
d_gene: TRBD1
j_gene: TRBJ1-1
CDR3aa: CASSWGQEKGKGSEAFF
CDR3nt: TGTGCCAGCAGCTGGGGACAGGAAAAGGGCAAAGGGTCTGAAGCTTTCTTT

abundance: .
v_gene: TRBV5-1
d_gene: .
j_gene: TRBJ2-5
CDR3aa: CASSLGASDQETQYF
CDR3nt: TGCGCCAGCAGCTTGGGGGCCAGCGACCAAGAGACCCAGTACTTC

abundance: few
v_gene: TRBV20-1
d_gene: TRBD1
j_gene: TRBJ1-2
CDR3aa: CSADRGGGYTF
CDR3nt: TGCAGTGCAGACAGGGGTGGTGGCTACACCTTC

abundance: .
v_gene: TRBV12-5
d_gene: TRBD1
j_gene: TRBJ1-1
CDR3aa: CASGLPNSTGANTEAFF
CDR3nt: TGTGCTAGTGGTTTGCCGAACAGCACAGGGGCCAACACTGAAGCTTTCTTT

abundance: .
v_gene: TRBV15
d_gene: TRBD2
j_gene: TRBJ2-7
CDR3aa: CATSPLRGGSYEQYF
CDR3nt: TGTGCCACCAGCCCCTTACGCGGGGGTTCCTACGAGCAGTACTTC

abundance: .
v_gene: TRBV28
d_gene: TRBD1
j_gene: TRBJ2-5
CDR3aa: CASSSQKTGKETQYF
CDR3nt: TGTGCCAGCAGTTCCCAAAAGACAGGGAAAGAGACCCAGTACTTC

abundance: few
v_gene: TRBV10-3
d_gene: .
j_gene: TRBJ2-1
CDR3aa: CAISESNRQYNEQFF
CDR3nt: TGTGCCATCAGTGAGTCGAACAGGCAATACAATGAGCAGTTCTTC

abundance: few
v_gene: TRBV7-9
d_gene: TRBD2
j_gene: TRBJ2-7
CDR3aa: CASARPSGSYEQYF
CDR3nt: TGTGCCAGCGCCCGGCCTAGCGGTTCCTACGAGCAGTACTTC

abundance: once
v_gene: TRBV29-1
d_gene: .
j_gene: TRBJ2-2
CDR3aa: CSVPTSGTGELFF
CDR3nt: TGCAGCGTTCCCACCAGCGGGACCGGGGAGCTGTTTTTT

abundance: .
v_gene: TRBV5-1
d_gene: TRBD1
j_gene: TRBJ2-5
CDR3aa: CASSPGGFSRETQYF
CDR3nt: TGCGCCAGCAGTCCAGGGGGATTTTCACGAGAGACCCAGTACTTC

abundance: .
v_gene: TRBV20-1
d_gene: TRBD2
j_gene: TRBJ2-5
CDR3aa: CSAIAGGPQETQYF
CDR3nt: TGCAGTGCAATAGCGGGGGGGCCCCAAGAGACCCAGTACTTC

abundance: .
v_gene: TRBV3-1
d_gene: TRBD2
j_gene: TRBJ2-7
CDR3aa: CASSQVPTSGGYEQYF
CDR3nt: TGTGCCAGCAGCCAAGTGCCGACTAGCGGGGGCTACGAGCAGTACTTC

abundance: many
v_gene: TRBV28
d_gene: .
j_gene: TRBJ2-4
CDR3aa: CASSPRESLAKNIQYF
CDR3nt: TGTGCCAGCAGCCCTCGGGAGTCTTTAGCCAAAAACATTCAGTACTTC

abundance: .
v_gene: TRBV6-1
d_gene: .
j_gene: TRBJ1-4
CDR3aa: CASSRRGGNMIGEKLFF
CDR3nt: TGTGCCAGCAGCCGCCGAGGAGGCAATATGATTGGTGAAAAACTGTTTTTT

abundance: .
v_gene: TRBV5-1
d_gene: .
j_gene: TRBJ1-1
CDR3aa: CASSLRTRDTEAFF
CDR3nt: TGCGCCAGCAGCTTACGGACGAGGGACACTGAAGCTTTCTTT

abundance: few
v_gene: TRBV30
d_gene: .
j_gene: TRBJ2-7
CDR3aa: CAWKRPAGYEQYF
CDR3nt: TGTGCCTGGAAGAGACCTGCGGGCTACGAGCAGTACTTC

abundance: few
v_gene: TRBV29-1
d_gene: .
j_gene: TRBJ2-7
CDR3aa: CSVVLNEQYF
CDR3nt: TGCAGCGTTGTACTGAACGAGCAGTACTTC

abundance: .
v_gene: TRBV27
d_gene: .
j_gene: TRBJ2-7
CDR3aa: CASSNRASTKQYF
CDR3nt: TGTGCCAGCAGTAACAGAGCTTCTACGAAGCAGTACTTC

abundance: .
v_gene: TRBV10-2
d_gene: TRBD2
j_gene: TRBJ2-5
CDR3aa: CASSESFLAGPTKETQYF
CDR3nt: TGCGCCAGCAGTGAGTCCTTCCTAGCGGGGCCTACTAAAGAGACCCAGTACTTC

abundance: .
v_gene: TRBV9
d_gene: TRBD2
j_gene: TRBJ2-4
CDR3aa: CASSPSGTKNIQYF
CDR3nt: TGTGCCAGCAGCCCTAGCGGGACCAAAAACATTCAGTACTTC

abundance: many
v_gene: TRBV3-1
d_gene: .
j_gene: TRBJ1-2
CDR3aa: CASSSGAYGYTF
CDR3nt: TGTGCCAGCAGCTCCGGGGCTTATGGCTACACCTTC

abundance: .
v_gene: TRBV6-5
d_gene: TRBD2
j_gene: TRBJ2-1
CDR3aa: CASSYGVAGDNEQFF
CDR3nt: TGTGCCAGCAGTTACGGAGTAGCGGGGGACAATGAGCAGTTCTTC

abundance: .
v_gene: TRBV2
d_gene: TRBD2
j_gene: TRBJ2-7
CDR3aa: CASSGERGSSYEQYF
CDR3nt: TGTGCCAGCAGTGGGGAGCGGGGGAGCTCCTACGAGCAGTACTTC

abundance: .
v_gene: TRBV7-8
d_gene: .
j_gene: TRBJ2-5
CDR3aa: CASTGGGGQTQYF
CDR3nt: TGTGCCAGCACCGGGGGCGGAGGGCAGACCCAGTACTTC

abundance: .
v_gene: TRBV13
d_gene: .
j_gene: TRBJ2-5
CDR3aa: CASSPTLRRGQETQYF
CDR3nt: TGTGCCAGCAGCCCCACCCTCCGACGGGGCCAAGAGACCCAGTACTTC

abundance: .
v_gene: TRBV15
d_gene: .
j_gene: TRBJ1-2
CDR3aa: CATSRLQATYGYTF
CDR3nt: TGTGCCACCAGCAGACTGCAGGCCACCTATGGCTACACCTTC

abundance: .
v_gene: TRBV9
d_gene: TRBD2
j_gene: TRBJ2-1
CDR3aa: CASSLPGGGTYNEQFF
CDR3nt: TGTGCCAGCAGCCTACCTGGGGGGGGAACGTACAATGAGCAGTTCTTC

abundance: .
v_gene: TRBV5-1
d_gene: TRBD1
j_gene: TRBJ1-5
CDR3aa: CASSPGTGSQPQHF
CDR3nt: TGCGCCAGCAGTCCCGGGACAGGAAGTCAGCCCCAGCATTTT

abundance: .
v_gene: TRBV6-1
d_gene: TRBD1
j_gene: TRBJ1-1
CDR3aa: CASSVPRRGLTEAFF
CDR3nt: TGTGCCAGCAGTGTCCCCCGCAGGGGGCTCACTGAAGCTTTCTTT

abundance: .
v_gene: TRBV20-1
d_gene: .
j_gene: TRBJ1-5
CDR3aa: CSGLQPNQPQHF
CDR3nt: TGCAGTGGCCTGCAGCCCAATCAGCCCCAGCATTTT

abundance: .
v_gene: TRBV20-1
d_gene: .
j_gene: TRBJ2-7
CDR3aa: CSATTDRGPSYEQYF
CDR3nt: TGCAGTGCTACGACCGACCGGGGCCCATCCTACGAGCAGTACTTC

abundance: few
v_gene: TRBV6-6
d_gene: TRBD2
j_gene: TRBJ2-7
CDR3aa: CASSSRVQREPFYEQYF
CDR3nt: TGTGCCAGCAGTTCCCGAGTTCAGCGGGAGCCTTTTTACGAGCAGTACTTC

abundance: few
v_gene: TRBV6-5
d_gene: .
j_gene: TRBJ2-1
CDR3aa: CASSYSGRGLNEQFF
CDR3nt: TGTGCCAGCAGTTACTCGGGAAGGGGATTGAATGAGCAGTTCTTC

abundance: few
v_gene: TRBV4-2
d_gene: .
j_gene: TRBJ2-3
CDR3aa: CASSHNKRPVDTQYF
CDR3nt: TGTGCCAGCAGCCATAACAAGCGGCCCGTAGATACGCAGTATTTT

abundance: .
v_gene: TRBV29-1
d_gene: TRBD1
j_gene: TRBJ2-2
CDR3aa: CSVAPGQSTGELFF
CDR3nt: TGCAGCGTGGCACCGGGACAGTCCACCGGGGAGCTGTTTTTT

abundance: few
v_gene: TRBV9
d_gene: .
j_gene: TRBJ2-1
CDR3aa: CASTEGDSYNEQFF
CDR3nt: TGTGCCAGCACCGAGGGGGACTCCTACAATGAGCAGTTCTTC

abundance: few
v_gene: TRBV7-2
d_gene: .
j_gene: TRBJ2-1
CDR3aa: CAKGGPRLYSYNEQFF
CDR3nt: TGTGCCAAGGGGGGCCCTCGACTTTACTCCTACAATGAGCAGTTCTTC

abundance: .
v_gene: TRBV29-1
d_gene: .
j_gene: TRBJ1-1
CDR3aa: CSVEDNNGAFF
CDR3nt: TGCAGCGTTGAAGATAATAACGGGGCTTTCTTT

abundance: few
v_gene: TRBV2
d_gene: TRBD2
j_gene: TRBJ2-7
CDR3aa: CASRPGLAGVSYEQYF
CDR3nt: TGTGCCAGCAGGCCGGGACTAGCGGGGGTTTCTTACGAGCAGTACTTC

abundance: .
v_gene: TRBV7-9
d_gene: .
j_gene: TRBJ2-1
CDR3aa: CASSTTRGRRNNEQFF
CDR3nt: TGTGCCAGCAGCACTACTAGGGGCCGTAGAAACAATGAGCAGTTCTTC

abundance: once
v_gene: TRBV7-2
d_gene: TRBD1
j_gene: TRBJ1-2
CDR3aa: CASSSQQGSMGGYTF
CDR3nt: TGTGCCAGCAGCTCTCAACAGGGGAGTATGGGTGGCTACACCTTC

abundance: .
v_gene: TRBV6-6
d_gene: TRBD1
j_gene: TRBJ2-1
CDR3aa: CASSSHKQGSNEQFF
CDR3nt: TGTGCCAGCAGTTCTCATAAACAGGGGTCGAATGAGCAGTTCTTC

abundance: few
v_gene: TRBV11-2
d_gene: TRBD1
j_gene: TRBJ2-5
CDR3aa: CASSWTGPETQYF
CDR3nt: TGTGCCAGCAGCTGGACAGGGCCCGAGACCCAGTACTTC

abundance: few
v_gene: TRBV21-1
d_gene: .
j_gene: TRBJ2-1
CDR3aa: CASSKARLSYNEQFF
CDR3nt: TGTGCCAGCAGCAAAGCTAGGCTCTCCTACAATGAGCAGTTCTTC

abundance: .
v_gene: TRBV5-1
d_gene: TRBD1
j_gene: TRBJ2-3
CDR3aa: CASSPPTGTVADTQYF
CDR3nt: TGCGCCAGCAGCCCCCCGACAGGGACGGTGGCAGATACGCAGTATTTT

abundance: .
v_gene: TRBV11-2
d_gene: TRBD1
j_gene: TRBJ2-4
CDR3aa: CASSPRQGQNIQYF
CDR3nt: TGTGCCAGCAGCCCCCGACAGGGCCAAAACATTCAGTACTTC

abundance: .
v_gene: TRBV20-1
d_gene: .
j_gene: TRBJ2-1
CDR3aa: CSARAGTPNEQFF
CDR3nt: TGCAGTGCTAGAGCCGGGACACCCAATGAGCAGTTCTTC

abundance: .
v_gene: TRBV18
d_gene: .
j_gene: TRBJ1-1
CDR3aa: CASSQRQTGMNTEAFF
CDR3nt: TGTGCCAGCTCACAGCGACAGACAGGAATGAACACTGAAGCTTTCTTT

abundance: few
v_gene: TRBV20-1
d_gene: .
j_gene: TRBJ2-7
CDR3aa: CSAEPTGTQTYEQYF
CDR3nt: TGCAGTGCTGAACCCACCGGGACGCAGACATACGAGCAGTACTTC

abundance: few
v_gene: TRBV4-2
d_gene: TRBD1
j_gene: TRBJ2-7
CDR3aa: CASSQPGTGNYEQYF
CDR3nt: TGTGCCAGCAGCCAACCCGGGACAGGGAATTACGAGCAGTACTTC

abundance: few
v_gene: TRBV21-1
d_gene: .
j_gene: TRBJ2-7
CDR3aa: CAINRAEQYF
CDR3nt: TGTGCCATTAACAGGGCCGAGCAGTACTTC